The text below deals with one T cell receptor (beta chain). This clone's antigen is unknown. No much larger clone exists at a distance of one base, and base qualities are not known. These data originate in a study of cytomegalovirus exposure and HLA in healthy donors (TCRdb year 2017). At the level of the whole study: An earlier analysis of more than 550 of the donors reported about 260 Gb of sequence data and approximately 120 million unique TCR beta sequences obtained from 180 million or so T cells. Of the 350 to 450 genotyped donors, roughly 85% fell in the genetic ancestry cluster associated with self-reported Caucasian donors. Around 320 gigabases of sequencing data and some 85 million unique TCR sequences were included in an early release covering 550 to 800 HLA-typed donors. To predict cytomegalovirus infection status, the study combined high-throughput TCR immunosequencing, statistical association of individual TCRs with disease status, and machine learning. An earlier analysis of about 600 of the donors used high-throughput TCR beta sequencing to judge whether each TCR beta V gene segment behaved as functional or pseudogenic. The study was designed to test whether signatures of past pathogen exposure could be identified by cataloging public T cell receptors. HLA typing covered class I and class II loci at four-digit resolution. A later genetic analysis used genome-wide SNP genotypes for about 60% of the roughly 700 donors, treating that subset as a discovery cohort. Besides the first cohort of approximately 670 subjects, a separate validation cohort made up of over a hundred different subjects was used. Several DR-DQ haplotypes were treated as single units for association and clustering because of strong linkage in the cohort. In the later analysis, no new phenotypic data were used to find candidate immune exposures; instead, reliance was placed on TCR beta sequences and their occurrence across donors. The study profiled the T cell repertoires of approximately 700 subjects by immunosequencing and related them to cytomegalovirus serostatus. Typing coverage varied by locus: about 629-640 donors for A, B, C, DRB1 and DQB1; 500 to 550 for DQA1; about 590 for DPA1; around 450 for DPB1. On average, 235,054 unique TCR beta nucleotide sequences were sequenced per donor among a few hundred genotyped donors of the cohort, with roughly 18% of those sequences being non-productive. A later analysis re-analyzed previously published TCR beta repertoires from approximately 670 donors and added high-resolution HLA genotyping to study TCR occurrence patterns. Every repertoire in the discovery cohort had been generated on one and the same sequencing platform. Alongside the repertoire data, information on donor age, sex, ethnicity and CMV serostatus was compiled.

The cohort was made up of around 720 healthy bone marrow donors. Cohort members were all nominally healthy when sampled, although unrecorded immune exposures were likely present. The donor tested CMV seronegative and was one of the 352 seronegative cohort members. A peripheral blood sample was collected from each donor, and TCR beta sequencing was performed on peripheral blood mononuclear cells. The Qiagen DNeasy Blood Extraction Kit was used to extract genomic DNA from the blood cell samples. The germline V gene gives CDR1 as SNHLY and CDR2 as FYNNEI. Taken from cysteine to phenylalanine, the CDR3 has 12 residues. Left in the record is the CDR3 DNA by itself, 36 bases read in frame from the first base. The germline V and J ends show losses of 7 bases and 7 bases respectively, and no gene match explains 5 bases of the junction. Preparation of the library involved the immunoSEQ multiplex PCR assay. The multiplex PCR relied on a mix of 60 forward primers for TCR Vbeta segments and 13 reverse primers for TCR Jbeta segments. A multiplex PCR assay on genomic DNA amplified the CDR3 region of rearranged TCR beta genes. The Illumina HiSeq System was used to sequence the amplified TCR beta libraries as 87-base-pair reads. As for the original processing: In a later analysis, tens of millions of unique TCR beta chains were counted across the approximately 640 repertoires, and roughly 10 million of these chains were shared by at least two donors. Raw reads were error-corrected and collapsed into unique sequences with a nearest-neighbor algorithm that merged closely related sequences to remove PCR and sequencing errors. V, D and J gene segments were assigned by aligning CDR3 sequences to IMGT reference sequences. For a sequence to be retained, at least a six-nucleotide match to both a V gene segment and a J gene segment was required. A rearrangement counted as productive if the CDR3 had no stop codons and remained in frame with V and J, and every other rearrangement counted as non-productive. CDR3 was defined according to IMGT convention as the region running from the second conserved V-encoded cysteine to the conserved J-encoded phenylalanine. The earlier analysis of a few hundred of the donors excluded any sequence lacking an unambiguous match to a single V gene segment. An earlier analysis of a few hundred of the donors classified V segments as functional when productive rearrangements were above 56.7% and as segregating when the standard deviation between donors was above 5%. To diagnose cytomegalovirus status from the catalog of TCR beta chain sequences, a statistical classification framework was built. In a later analysis, TCR nucleotide sequences were compared against IMGT/GENE-DB human TR gene sequences so that V and J genes could be assigned. In a later analysis, CDR3 sequences and most-parsimonious VDJ recombination scenarios were assigned using the TCRdist pipeline. In a later analysis, each TCR beta chain was defined by its CDR3 amino acid sequence together with its V-gene family, and reads lacking a unique V-gene family were excluded. To address suspected cross-contamination and a sequencing artifact, a later analysis removed a few hundred highly shared, low-generation-probability nucleotide sequences. A later analysis calculated a clonal expansion index for each public chain from normalized within-repertoire ranks of inferred template counts. A later analysis computed generation probabilities with a VDJ recombination model fitted to out-of-frame rearrangements, and checked the results against IGoR. In a later analysis, hypergeometric tests were used to score TCR-TCR, TCR-HLA and TCR-CMV co-occurrence, with a repertoire-size bias correction applied to TCR pairs. False discovery rates were estimated in a later analysis by permuting HLA or CMV assignments 20 times. In a later analysis, co-occurring TCRs were grouped with DBSCAN, and TCRdist sequence similarity was added when clustering was performed within HLA-allele-positive subsets. Co-occurrence clustering excluded repertoires with fewer than 30,000 or more than 120,000 public chains, plus five with anomalous nucleotide sharing. The table comes from immuneACCESS by way of TCRdb, which keeps in-frame sequences with V and J called. Part of the clones is missing from these tables; in studies checked, under half for an unresolved V gene and the rest for unknown reasons. V and J calls and clone size are given by that table; D and trimming were obtained from the DNA. The sample profile shows roughly 200,000 clones; 70% to 80% of them were found once. The ten largest clones add up to about 2.7% of the sample.

Broad study findings and their caveats: Correlated functional status among segregating V segments might reflect linkage disequilibrium, but an unknown experimental factor could not be ruled out. A later genetic analysis associated a missense DCLRE1C variant with V-gene and J-gene trimming of TCR beta chains, and an independent cohort replicated the association. Most TCR sequences were observed very rarely across donors, whereas some public TCRs were present in many individuals. A later analysis found that TCR association rates varied across HLA loci, with DRB1 alleles showing the most associated TCRs and HLA-C alleles the fewest. A later analysis found that most CMV-associated TCR beta chains appeared HLA-restricted, with HLA associations seemingly driven largely by CMV exposure. The classifier was reported to diagnose cytomegalovirus status with high specificity and sensitivity in both the original cohort and the validation cohort. The 87-base-pair reads could not distinguish some IMGT-functional V segments, including TRBV6-2 and TRBV6-3, so those segments were excluded. A group of highly shared sequence variants was considered likely to be a technical artifact of the sequencing pipeline. In an earlier analysis of some 640 of the donors, most TCR beta V segments were observed in productive rearrangements about 90% or about 30% of the time, broadly matching IMGT annotations. A further reported finding was that TCR beta sequences accurately predicted the HLA-A and HLA-B alleles for most subjects in the first cohort. Compared with equally common non-associated chains, HLA-associated TCR beta chains in a later analysis were more clonally expanded and had lower generation probabilities. Several of the top co-occurrence clusters appeared to be linked to parvovirus B19, influenza, CMV and Epstein-Barr virus, according to a later analysis. Sequencing depth was assumed to be roughly uniform across donors in the presence/absence analyses, though that assumption may not hold. CMV serostatus was the only immune exposure information available for the cohort. Strong co-occurrence of HLA alleles, especially DR and DQ, made assigning TCR associations to individual alleles difficult. A few of the identified cytomegalovirus-associated TCR beta chains were confirmed in vitro to be specific for cytomegalovirus antigens. Roughly 17 rarely observed V segments, including chromosome 9 orphons, were excluded from the earlier analysis of a few hundred of the donors because counts were too low. In the study, 164 TCR beta chains were listed as associated with cytomegalovirus. In a later genetic analysis, fewer N-insertions in productive TCRs were reported among donors in an Asian-associated ancestry cluster than the roughly 670-donor mean. HLA typing was unavailable for some donors at each locus, so association tests used only the typed subset. This cohort had only TCR beta chains sequenced, and the lack of alpha or paired-chain data limited which features could be detected. It was suggested by the authors that the approach could potentially be generalized to other disease states and immunological phenotypes. At a false discovery rate of 0.05, a later analysis linked around 17,000 TCR beta sequences to specific HLA alleles.

The clonotype comes from a woman in her thirties in good health and CMV-seronegative. What was sequenced was PBMCs. The rearrangement combines TRBV2 with TRBJ1-1, and TRBD1 matches 8 of the central bases. The CDR3 region reads CASIRTGREAFF. The DNA sequence reads TGTGCCAGCATCCGGACAGGGCGTGAAGCTTTCTTT.